This T cell receptor (beta chain) emerged from a study of CD8 T cells in Susac syndrome. The germline CDR1 and CDR2 sequences are SNHLY and FYNNEI. Trimming took off 4 bases at V and 0 bases at J, with 19 bases between the two ends. The CDR3 consists of 18 residues. Reverse transcription of about 0.45 to 1 ug RNA was performed with random hexamers. TCR beta CDR3 was amplified by immunoSEQ covering 54 Vbeta and 13 Jbeta. TCRdb reprocessed the immunoSEQ multiplex PCR reads via MiXCR and lists one record per CDR3 protein. The table has about 400,000 distinct CDR3 sequences, approximately 89% seen once. The T cells that were sequenced for TCR beta were CD8+ and CD4+ cells from blood. It was treatment-naive patients with stable or active relapsing-remitting disease who made up the multiple sclerosis controls.

The clonotype originates from a human donor with multiple sclerosis. The sample was CD8+ T cells from PBMCs. The J gene is TRBJ1-5, the V gene TRBV2, with D possibly being TRBD1 (5 bases). The chain's CDR3 is CASSGPQGAENSNQPQHF. The CDR3 DNA is TGTGCCAGCAGTGGACCCCAAGGGGCAGAAAATAGCAATCAGCCCCAGCATTTT.